A selection of T cell receptor beta chains follows, all from one sample in a study of cytomegalovirus exposure and HLA in healthy donors. The repertoire was sequenced with immunoSEQ multiplex PCR; TCRdb's copy has only in-frame clones and lacks some. The repertoire holds 85,000 to 130,000 clones, with around three quarters as singletons. Sample: PBMCs. These receptors all come from a woman between 18 and 29 years old in good health and CMV-seropositive. Each CDR3 is given with its conserved first and last residue. The order of the fields is V gene, D gene, J gene, clone size, CDR3 DNA, CDR3 protein. D genes are given only for firm matches. Size tells how often a clone was seen (once, few, many) or the class of an expanded clone, and some rows leave it out.

>TRBV5-1|NA|TRBJ1-1|NA
TGCGCCAGCAGCTTAACCGGGACAACCGTTGAAGCTTTCTTT
CASSLTGTTVEAFF
>TRBV6-5|TRBD1|TRBJ1-2|NA
TGTGCCAGCAGTCGAGACAGGGGTGGCTATACCTTC
CASSRDRGGYTF
>TRBV29-1|TRBD1|TRBJ1-1|NA
TGCAGCGTTGTTCGGACAGGGGCGACGAACACTGAAGCTTTCTTT
CSVVRTGATNTEAFF
>TRBV2|TRBD1|TRBJ2-7|NA
TGTGCCAGCACCGGACAGGGGGCACACGAGCAGTACTTC
CASTGQGAHEQYF
>TRBV5-4|TRBD1|TRBJ2-7|NA
TGTGCCAGCAGCTTGCCAGGGACAGCCGACTCCTACGAGCAGTACTTC
CASSLPGTADSYEQYF
>TRBV6-5|TRBD1|TRBJ2-2|NA
TGTGCCAGCAGTTACGCCACAGGGGCCGGGGAGCTGTTTTTT
CASSYATGAGELFF
>TRBV27|NA|TRBJ2-7|once
TGTGCCAGCAGTTTATTGGCCCAGGGCTATAACTACGAGCAGTACTTC
CASSLLAQGYNYEQYF
>TRBV6-5|NA|TRBJ1-2|once
TGTGCCAGCAGTTTGGCCGGACTCTATGGCTACACCTTC
CASSLAGLYGYTF
>TRBV6-5|NA|TRBJ1-5|NA
TGTGCCAGCAGTACCCAGTCCACGGGTCGGCCCCAGCATTTT
CASSTQSTGRPQHF
>TRBV5-6|NA|TRBJ2-7|few
TGTGCCAGCAGCTTGGCTTTCGGGACTGCCTACGAGCAGTACTTC
CASSLAFGTAYEQYF
>TRBV2|NA|TRBJ1-5|NA
TGTGCCAGCAGTGAACAGGGGTATAGCAATCAGCCCCAGCATTTT
CASSEQGYSNQPQHF
>TRBV30|NA|TRBJ2-1|NA
TGTGCCTGGACAACGAGGCCGCAGGGCCAAGGGCAGTTCTTC
CAWTTRPQGQGQFF
>TRBV7-9|NA|TRBJ2-3|few
TGTGCCAGCAGCTTGGGGGCGCAGGGATATTTT
CASSLGAQGYF
>TRBV2|NA|TRBJ1-2|NA
TGTGCCAGCAGTGAAGGGTGGGGCTGGGACTATGGCTACACCTTC
CASSEGWGWDYGYTF
>TRBV28|NA|TRBJ1-1|NA
TGTGCCAGCTCACGGGGAAATGAAGCTTTCTTT
CASSRGNEAFF
>TRBV9|TRBD2|TRBJ2-5|NA
TGTGCCAGCAGCGTTGCCGGGACTAGCGGGGTGACCCAGTACTTC
CASSVAGTSGVTQYF
>TRBV7-9|TRBD2|TRBJ2-1|NA
TGTGCCACCAGGGGACTAGCGGGAGGTGAGCAGTTCTTC
CATRGLAGGEQFF
>TRBV15|NA|TRBJ1-4|NA
TGTGCCACCAGCAGCCAGGGGACGAGTAATGAAGAACTGTTTTTT
CATSSQGTSNEELFF
>TRBV14|TRBD1|TRBJ2-7|NA
TGTGCCAGCAGCCGTGTAGGGGGCGCCGCCTACGAGCAGTACTTC
CASSRVGGAAYEQYF
>TRBV5-1|TRBD2|TRBJ2-3|NA
TGCGCCAGCAGTTTGGGACTAGCGGAAAACACAGATACGCAGTATTTT
CASSLGLAENTDTQYF
>TRBV2|NA|TRBJ2-5|NA
TGTGCCAGCAGTGACTCGGGAGTGTACCAAGAGACCCAGTACTTC
CASSDSGVYQETQYF
>TRBV2|TRBD1|TRBJ2-7|NA
TGTGCCAGCAGTGAACTCGGACAGGGGGGGTACGAGCAGTACTTC
CASSELGQGGYEQYF
>TRBV15|NA|TRBJ1-2|NA
TGTGCCACCAGCAGAGAAAGTTCAGGGGTGTATGGCTACACCTTC
CATSRESSGVYGYTF
>TRBV11-2|NA|TRBJ1-4|few
TGTGCCAGCAGCTTTTCGGGGGTTAATGAAAAACTGTTTTTT
CASSFSGVNEKLFF
>TRBV14|NA|TRBJ2-1|few
TGTGCCAGCAGCCAAGAGGCGTGGTGGAGCGTTTACAATGAGCAGTTCTTC
CASSQEAWWSVYNEQFF
>TRBV6-6|NA|TRBJ1-1|NA
TGTGCCAGCAGTTACTCTGGCCCCGGGACTGAAGCTTTCTTT
CASSYSGPGTEAFF
>TRBV7-8|NA|TRBJ2-5|NA
TGTGCCAGCAGCCCAGCCCTAGCGTCTCAAGAGACCCAGTACTTC
CASSPALASQETQYF
>TRBV29-1|TRBD1|TRBJ2-4|NA
TGCAGCGTTGCAGGACAGGGTGGGCACATTCAGTACTTC
CSVAGQGGHIQYF
>TRBV6-5|TRBD1|TRBJ2-7|NA
TGTGCCAGCAGTACAGGGGGTAGCTTCCACGAGCAGTACTTC
CASSTGGSFHEQYF